This T cell receptor (beta chain) was captured in a study of PD-L1 blockade in urothelial cancer. Study summary: Male sex and bladder-origin urothelial cancer were recorded for about 90% of the roughly 30 patients.

This table comes from immunoSEQ multiplex PCR, and its TCRdb copy is limited to in-frame clones, with some not included. The sample has approximately 51,000 clones, approximately 86% seen once. Time point reported: pretreatment peripheral blood. The TCR sequence derives from a man aged 55 to 70 with urothelial cancer. The sequencing here drew on PBMCs, taken around atezolizumab (anti-PD-L1) treatment.

CDR3 nucleotides: TGTGCCAGCAGCGAAAAGGGGGCGTGGGGCTACACCTTC. As protein: CASSEKGAWGYTF. The rearrangement links TRBV6-1 to TRBJ1-2, with 7 bases identical to TRBD1. Per the germline V gene, CDR1 is MNHNS and CDR2 is SASEGT. Trimming at V came to 6 bases and at J to 8 bases, leaving 9 bases not matched to a gene. The CDR3 consists of 13 residues.